The 32 T cell receptor beta chains listed next were all sequenced from one sample in a study of blood T cell repertoires in COVID-19. The data were produced by immunoSEQ multiplex PCR, yet TCRdb's version contains in-frame clones alone and is incomplete. The data show hundreds of thousands of clones, roughly 90% seen once. Material: peripheral blood. The receptor source for this set is a man aged 55-75 years with COVID-19, enrolled during active disease.

The gene calls are TRBV4-1 and TRBJ1-2, with 7 bases aligning to TRBD1. Germline values: CDR1 MGHRA, CDR2 YSYEKL. The length of the CDR3 is 16 residues. With 1 base clipped from V and 2 bases from J, the junction kept 7 bases outside the gene matches. The CDR3 region is CASSQAPDRPNYGYTF. In nucleotides, the CDR3 is TGCGCCAGCAGCCAAGCCCCGGACAGGCCCAACTATGGCTACACCTTC.

The gene calls are TRBV9 and TRBJ1-6, with D perhaps TRBD1 (6 bases). Germline-derived CDR1 and CDR2 are SGDLS and YYNGEE. This CDR3 spans 15 amino acids. Trimming pared 0 bases from V and 8 bases from J, leaving 12 bases between. The DNA of the CDR3 is TGTGCCAGCAGCGTAGAGGGACACACATATTCACCCCTCCACTTT. Translating gives CASSVEGHTYSPLHF.

This sequence joins TRBV7-2 and TRBJ1-3; a possible D gene is TRBD1 (5 bases). The V and J ends lost 2 bases and 8 bases respectively, with 22 bases between them. Germline values: CDR1 SGHTA, CDR2 FQGNSA. This CDR3 region has 17 residues. In DNA form, the CDR3 reads TGTGCCAGCAGCTTAACCCCCTCGGGCGGGGCCGGGGACACCATATATTTT. This sequence encodes CASSLTPSGGAGDTIYF.

The chain couples TRBV11-3 to TRBJ1-1; D is uncertain. In germline, CDR1 is SGHNT, CDR2 YENEEA. The CDR3 has 14 residues. Trimming took off 2 bases at V and 0 bases at J, with 7 bases between the two ends. The CDR3 nucleotides are TGTGCCAGCAGCTTACGCGGCATGAACACTGAAGCTTTCTTT. As protein: CASSLRGMNTEAFF.

The rearrangement uses TRBV9 and TRBJ1-1; D remains ambiguous. The length of the CDR3 is 13 residues. V shed 0 bases and J shed 4 bases, with 7 bases lying between them. The germline CDR1 and CDR2 sequences are SGDLS and YYNGEE. This CDR3 reads CASSVEQTTEAFF. The CDR3 DNA follows: TGTGCCAGCAGCGTAGAACAGACCACTGAAGCTTTCTTT.

V usage is TRBV10-3 and J usage is TRBJ2-7, with TRBD2 matching 8 bases. This CDR3 contains 16 residues. V lost 0 bases and J lost 2; bases outside the gene matches: 6. In germline, CDR1 is ENHRY, CDR2 SYGVKD. CDR3 protein: CAISESGGGGPYEQYF. The CDR3 nucleotides read TGTGCCATCAGTGAGTCGGGGGGCGGGGGGCCCTACGAGCAGTACTTC.

The chain uses TRBV9 and TRBJ1-2; 8 nucleotides align to TRBD1. J was trimmed by 3 bases and V by 4 bases; bases with no gene match: 14. This CDR3 region has 17 residues. CDR1 is SGDLS and CDR2 is YYNGEE in the germline V gene. The CDR3: CASSSGNSGQAYYGYTF. As DNA, the CDR3 is TGTGCCAGCAGCTCCGGGAACTCGGGACAGGCATACTATGGCTACACCTTC.

Note on this clone: The same CDR3 can be traced to other DNA sequences in this sample. This sequence joins TRBV7-3 and TRBJ2-1; no clear D gene. The length of the CDR3 is 15 residues. V shed 2 bases and J shed 0 bases, with 8 bases lying between them. Germline CDR1 and CDR2: SGHTA and FQGTGA. CDR3 coding DNA: TGTGCCAGCAGCTTACGCACGAGCTCCTACAATGAGCAGTTCTTC. Translated: CASSLRTSSYNEQFF.

This rearrangement joins TRBV4-2 to TRBJ1-4; D is possibly TRBD1 (5 bases). The V and J ends lost 6 bases and 3 bases respectively, with 14 bases between them. From germline, CDR1 is LGHNA and CDR2 YNFKEQ. The CDR3 length is 15 residues. The CDR3 DNA sequence: TGTGCCAGCAGAAACGGGGGGGTAGCTAATGAAAAACTGTTTTTT. It yields the protein CASRNGGVANEKLFF.

CDR3 DNA sequence: TGTGCCAGCAGCTTAACAACAGGGGTGAATCAGCCCCAGCATTTT. Amino acid sequence: CASSLTTGVNQPQHF. The chain employs TRBV7-9 and TRBJ1-5, with 7 bases lining up with TRBD1. The V gene end was trimmed by 2 bases and the J gene end by 4 bases; junction bases not matched to a gene: 5. CDR1 is SEHNR and CDR2 is FQNEAQ in the germline V gene (reference sequence). The CDR3 runs to 15 residues. The full variable domain, its missing parts supplied by reference TRBV7-9 and TRBJ1-5, is DTGVSQNPRHKITKRGQNVTFRCDPISEHNRLYWYRQTLGQGPEFLTYFQNEAQLEKSRLLSDRFSAERPKGSFSTLEIQRTEQGDSAMYLCASSLTTGVNQPQHFGDGTRLSIL.

This clone was observed once. The CDR3 bases are TGCGCCAGCGCTAGCTCAGGCAGGTACTACCACTACGAGCAGTACTTC. It yields the protein CASASSGRYYHYEQYF. The V call is TRBV10-1, the J call TRBJ2-7, with a weak D call TRBD2 (5 bases). The ends were cut back, 8 bases at V and 3 bases at J, with 23 bases in the middle. The CDR3 runs 16 residues. In germline, CDR1 is WNHNN, CDR2 SYGVQD (reference sequence).

In DNA, the CDR3 is TGTGCCAGCAGCAAAGAAGGTCGGGGGAACACTGAAGCTTTCTTT. Encoded protein: CASSKEGRGNTEAFF. The chain joins TRBV7-9 to TRBJ1-1; D not certain. There are 15 residues in the CDR3. Trimming left V 5 bases short and J 1 base short, with 14 bases between. Germline CDR1 and CDR2: SEHNR and FQNEAQ (reference sequence).

The chain couples TRBV19 to TRBJ2-7; unclear D gene. V lost 5 bases to trimming and J lost 2 bases, with 13 bases between them. The CDR3 is 14 residues long. Germline lookup yields CDR1 LNHDA and CDR2 SQIVND (reference sequence). CDR3: CASSQVGATYEQYF. As DNA, the CDR3 is TGTGCCAGTAGTCAGGTTGGCGCTACCTACGAGCAGTACTTC.

The chain couples TRBV12-3 or TRBV12-4 to TRBJ2-1; a weak D match, TRBD1 (6 bases). CDR3 length: 13 residues. The V and J ends lost 2 bases and 10 bases respectively, with 12 bases between them. Written as DNA, the CDR3 is TGTGCCAGCAGTTTAACAGGGTGGGGGGAGCAGTTCTTC. This sequence encodes CASSLTGWGEQFF.

The V and J genes are TRBV6-6 and TRBJ1-4; maybe TRBD1 (5 bases). CDR1 is MNHNY, CDR2 SVGAGI, per germline (reference sequence). This CDR3 contains 15 residues. V was trimmed by 0 bases and J by 7 bases, leaving 12 bases between them. The chain's CDR3 is CASSYSGRVGEKLFF. In DNA form, the CDR3 reads TGTGCCAGCAGTTACTCTGGCAGGGTGGGTGAAAAACTGTTTTTT.

CDR3 amino acids: CASRVEGLHTDEQYF. CDR3 bases: TGTGCCAGCAGGGTCGAGGGCCTCCACACCGACGAGCAGTACTTC. The chain employs TRBV6-5 and TRBJ2-7, with D maybe TRBD2 (5 bases). The V and J ends lost 6 bases and 5 bases respectively, with 20 bases between them. Germline CDR1 is MNHEY and CDR2 is SVGAGI. The CDR3 sequence is 15 residues long.

As DNA, the CDR3 is TGTGCCAGCAGCTCCGACGGCGGGAGAGATACGCAGTATTTT. This sequence encodes CASSSDGGRDTQYF. The chain combines TRBV7-2 with TRBJ2-3; TRBD2 aligns across 7 bases. Germline trimming cut 4 bases from V and 5 bases from J; bases unmatched to any gene: 6. Per germline, CDR1 SGHTA and CDR2 FQGNSA. This CDR3 contains 14 residues.

The CDR3 DNA reads as TGTGCCAGCAGCTTAGGGGATAGCGGTTACAATGAGCAGTTCTTC. Protein product: CASSLGDSGYNEQFF. The J gene is TRBJ2-1, the V gene TRBV7-2; D may be TRBD2 (6 bases). The V end was cut by 1 base, the J end by 4 bases, with 11 bases between. From germline, CDR1 is SGHTA and CDR2 FQGNSA. CDR3 length: 15 residues.

The chain uses TRBV7-2 and TRBJ1-5; 7 bases fit TRBD1. CDR1 and CDR2 from the germline V gene are SGHTA and FQGNSA. This CDR3 is built from 14 residues. The junction had 6 bases not matched to a gene; V was cut back by 5 bases and J by 5 bases. Written as DNA, the CDR3 is TGTGCCAGCAGCCAAGACAGGGAATATCAGCCCCAGCATTTT. It is translated as CASSQDREYQPQHF. Full variable domain (missing parts from reference TRBV7-2 and TRBJ1-5): GAGVSQSPSNKVTEKGKDVELRCDPISGHTALYWYRQSLGQGLEFLIYFQGNSAPDKSGLPSDRFSAERTGGSVSTLTIQRTQQEDSAVYLCASSQDREYQPQHFGDGTRLSIL.

The chain recombines TRBV28 with TRBJ1-3; D uncertain. The germline V and J ends were trimmed by 6 bases and 0 bases, with 6 bases remaining between them. The CDR3 covers 13 residues. Germline assignment: CDR1 MDHEN and CDR2 SYDVKM. The CDR3 DNA is TGTGCCAGCAGGTTCAACTCTGGAAACACCATATATTTT. This sequence encodes CASRFNSGNTIYF.

J is TRBJ2-7 and V is TRBV18, with a weak D call TRBD1 (6 bases). The CDR3 covers 15 residues. The V end lost 6 bases, the J end lost 2 bases, and 17 bases lay between the germline ends. Germline V gene lookup returns CDR1 KGHSH and CDR2 LQKENI. This chain's CDR3 is CASSPPTGLPYEQYF. In DNA form, the CDR3 reads TGTGCCAGCTCCCCCCCGACAGGACTCCCCTACGAGCAGTACTTC.

The chain recombines TRBV19 with TRBJ1-5, with 7 bases fitting TRBD1. The CDR3 runs 16 residues. J gave up 0 bases and V 6 bases, and 8 bases lay outside the gene matches. CDR1 and CDR2 from the germline V gene are LNHDA and SQIVND (reference sequence). CDR3: CASSDRAPYSNQPQHF. In DNA form, the CDR3 reads TGTGCCAGTAGCGACAGGGCTCCATATAGCAATCAGCCCCAGCATTTT.

The V call is TRBV6-5, the J call TRBJ1-3; TRBD1 matches 7 bases. Germline CDR1 is MNHEY and CDR2 is SVGAGI. With 7 bases clipped from V and 4 bases from J, the junction kept 7 bases outside the gene matches. The CDR3 contains 14 residues. The CDR3 reads CASTKGAAGNTIYF. The CDR3 nucleotides read TGTGCCAGCACAAAGGGGGCAGCGGGAAACACCATATATTTT.

J is TRBJ2-7 and V is TRBV7-2; 8 nucleotides align to TRBD2. The length of the CDR3 is 15 residues. In germline, CDR1 is SGHTA, CDR2 FQGNSA. With V trimmed by 5 bases and J by 0 bases, 6 bases remained unmatched. CDR3 nucleotide sequence: TGTGCCAGCAGCCAGGACGGGGGGGGCTCCTACGAGCAGTACTTC. Translated: CASSQDGGGSYEQYF.

The rearrangement joins TRBV27 to TRBJ1-5, with 7 nucleotides matching TRBD1. The CDR3 spans 14 residues. The V gene end was trimmed by 4 bases and the J gene end by 7 bases; junction bases not matched to a gene: 7. Per germline, CDR1 MNHEY and CDR2 SMNVEV (reference sequence). CDR3 in DNA: TGTGCCAGCAGTTCGGGACAGCGAGGCCAGCCCCAGCATTTT. This encodes CASSSGQRGQPQHF.

The J gene is TRBJ1-2, the V gene TRBV11-1, with a possible D match to TRBD1 (5 bases). The germline V gene has CDR1 SGHAT and CDR2 FQDESV (reference sequence). The germline V and J ends were trimmed by 3 bases and 3 bases, with 14 bases remaining between them. The CDR3 consists of 15 residues. This chain's CDR3 is CASSFSQTDDYGYTF. In nucleotides, the CDR3 is TGTGCCAGCAGCTTTAGCCAGACAGATGACTATGGCTACACCTTC. Variable domain in full (rest from reference TRBV11-1 and TRBJ1-2): EAEVAQSPRYKITEKSQAVAFWCDPISGHATLYWYRQILGQGPELLVQFQDESVVDDSQLPKDRFSAERLKGVDSTLKIQPAELGDSAMYLCASSFSQTDDYGYTFGSGTRLTVV.

The V call is TRBV5-1, the J call TRBJ1-2; D may be TRBD1 (5 bases). V lost 4 bases and J 8 bases, leaving 12 bases between the germline ends. CDR3 length equals 12 residues. In germline, CDR1 is SGHRS, CDR2 YFSETQ. The CDR3 sequence: CASSTGRGGYTF. DNA for the CDR3: TGCGCCAGCAGCACCGGAAGGGGAGGCTACACCTTC. Variable domain in full (rest from reference TRBV5-1 and TRBJ1-2): KAGVTQTPRYLIKTRGQQVTLSCSPISGHRSVSWYQQTPGQGLQFLFEYFSETQRNKGNFPGRFSGRQFSNSRSEMNVSTLELGDSALYLCASSTGRGGYTFGSGTRLTVV.

The rearrangement uses TRBV5-5 and TRBJ2-2; D might be TRBD2 (6 bases). The CDR3 is made up of 15 amino acids. The V gene lost 0 bases and the J gene lost 4 bases, with 10 bases spanning the gap. Germline lookup yields CDR1 SGHKS and CDR2 YYEKEE (reference sequence). Here the CDR3 DNA reads TGTGCCAGCAGCTTGGGGAGGGCGTCCACCGGGGAGCTGTTTTTT. Its protein product is CASSLGRASTGELFF.

V and J are TRBV28 and TRBJ1-5; D call uncertain. CDR3 size: 15 residues. Looked up from germline, CDR1 is MDHEN and CDR2 is SYDVKM. V lost 2 bases, J lost 2 bases, and 10 bases lay in between. The CDR3 here is CASSLQERGNQPQHF. Written as DNA, the CDR3 is TGTGCCAGCAGTTTACAAGAGAGGGGCAATCAGCCCCAGCATTTT.

The V call is TRBV28, the J call TRBJ2-1; 8 bases agree with TRBD2. Unmatched junction bases numbered 13, after V lost 6 bases and J lost 9 bases. The CDR3 loop spans 15 amino acids. Germline V gene data show CDR1 as MDHEN and CDR2 as SYDVKM. The CDR3 loop is CASSPGTRTYGEQFF. The CDR3 region has the DNA TGTGCCAGCAGCCCCGGGACTAGAACATATGGTGAGCAGTTCTTC.

The chain uses TRBV6-5 and TRBJ1-1; no reliable D call. V was cut by 0 bases and J by 0 bases, with 8 bases left in between. This CDR3 region has 15 residues. The germline CDR1 and CDR2 sequences are MNHEY and SVGAGI. CDR3 nucleotide sequence: TGTGCCAGCAGTTACTCGAATGCAGTGAACACTGAAGCTTTCTTT. It codes for CASSYSNAVNTEAFF.

The chain carries TRBV2 and TRBJ2-2; D gene uncertain. The CDR3 runs 16 residues. From germline, CDR1 is SNHLY and CDR2 FYNNEI. V was clipped by 2 bases and J by 2 bases, with 12 bases between them. In DNA form, the CDR3 reads TGTGCCAGCAGTGAAAATGGTAGATCCAACACCGGGGAGCTGTTTTTT. Translating gives CASSENGRSNTGELFF. Filled out from reference TRBV2 and TRBJ2-2, the complete variable domain reads EPEVTQTPSHQVTQMGQEVILRCVPISNHLYFYWYRQILGQKVEFLVSFYNNEISEKSEIFDDQFSVERPDGSNFTLKIRSTKLEDSAMYFCASSENGRSNTGELFFGEGSRLTVL.